This TCR beta chain was sequenced during a study of T cell changes during pregnancy in multiple sclerosis. Profiling relied on immunoSEQ multiplex PCR, and the TCRdb table lists in-frame clones only, not all of them. Of about 65,000 clones in the sample, around 94% were seen once. The material was CD8+ T cells from peripheral blood mononuclear cells, obtained in the third trimester of pregnancy. The sequence came from a female donor in good health, enrolled as a control in a pregnancy study.

CDR3 sequence (DNA): TGCGCCAGCAGACCCCGTTCGGGGGAGAATGAAAAACTGTTTTTT. Its translation: CASRPRSGENEKLFF. The chain combines TRBV4-1 with TRBJ1-4, with TRBD1 as a possible D gene (5 bases). Trimming cost V 6 bases and J 5 bases, with 16 bases left between them. The CDR3 runs 15 residues. The germline CDR1 and CDR2 sequences are MGHRA and YSYEKL.